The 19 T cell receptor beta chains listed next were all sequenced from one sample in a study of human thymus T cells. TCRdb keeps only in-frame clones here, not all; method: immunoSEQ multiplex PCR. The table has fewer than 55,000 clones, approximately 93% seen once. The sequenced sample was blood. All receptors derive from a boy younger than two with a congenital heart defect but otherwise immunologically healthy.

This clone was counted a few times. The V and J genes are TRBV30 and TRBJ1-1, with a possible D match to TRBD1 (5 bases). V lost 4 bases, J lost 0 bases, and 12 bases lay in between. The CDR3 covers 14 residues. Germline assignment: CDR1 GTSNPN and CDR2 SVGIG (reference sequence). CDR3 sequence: CAWNSRRVNTEAFF. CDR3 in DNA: TGTGCCTGGAATTCCCGCAGGGTGAACACTGAAGCTTTCTTT.

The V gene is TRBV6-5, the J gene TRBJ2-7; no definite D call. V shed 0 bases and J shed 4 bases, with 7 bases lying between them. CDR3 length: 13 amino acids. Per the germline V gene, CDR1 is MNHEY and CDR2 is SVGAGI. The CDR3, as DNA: TGTGCCAGCAGTTACTCCAGACGGTACGAGCAGTACTTC. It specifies CASSYSRRYEQYF.

CDR3 DNA sequence: TGTGCCACCAGCGGAGGTAGCGGGGTCTCCGAGCAGTACTTC. Translated, it gives CATSGGSGVSEQYF. V and J are TRBV15 and TRBJ2-7, with 8 bases lining up with TRBD2. This CDR3 region has 14 residues. Looked up from germline, CDR1 is LNHNV and CDR2 is YYDKDF (reference sequence). After removal of 5 bases from V and 6 bases from J, the junction contained 9 bases not matched to a gene.

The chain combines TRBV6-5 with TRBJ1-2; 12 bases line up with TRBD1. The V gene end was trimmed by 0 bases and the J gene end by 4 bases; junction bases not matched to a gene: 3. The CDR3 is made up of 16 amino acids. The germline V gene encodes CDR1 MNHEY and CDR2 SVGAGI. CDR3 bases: TGTGCCAGCAGTTACTCCGGGACAGGGGGCGCCTATGGCTACACCTTC. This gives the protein CASSYSGTGGAYGYTF.

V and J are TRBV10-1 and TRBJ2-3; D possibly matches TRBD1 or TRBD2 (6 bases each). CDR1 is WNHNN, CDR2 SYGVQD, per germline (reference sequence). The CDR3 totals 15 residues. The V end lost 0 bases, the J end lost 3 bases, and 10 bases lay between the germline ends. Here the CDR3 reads CASSESQGRTDTQYF. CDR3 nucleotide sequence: TGCGCCAGCAGTGAGTCGCAGGGGAGGACAGATACGCAGTATTTT.

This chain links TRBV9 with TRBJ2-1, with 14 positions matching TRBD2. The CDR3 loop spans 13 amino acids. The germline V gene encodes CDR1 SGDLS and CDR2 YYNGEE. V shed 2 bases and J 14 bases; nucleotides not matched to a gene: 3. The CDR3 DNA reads TGTGCCAGCAGCGTGGGACTAGCGGGAGATAAGTTCTTC. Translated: CASSVGLAGDKFF. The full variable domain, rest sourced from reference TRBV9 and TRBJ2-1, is DSGVTQTPKHLITATGQRVTLRCSPRSGDLSVYWYQQSLDQGLQFLIQYYNGEERAKGNILERFSAQQFPDLHSELNLSSLELGDSALYFCASSVGLAGDKFFGPGTRLTVL.

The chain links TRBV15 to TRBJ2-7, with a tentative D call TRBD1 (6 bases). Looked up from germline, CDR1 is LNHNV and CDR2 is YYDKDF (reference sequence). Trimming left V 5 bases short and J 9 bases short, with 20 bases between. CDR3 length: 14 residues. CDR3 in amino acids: CATSGDTRQQRQYF. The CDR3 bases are TGTGCCACCAGCGGGGACACCCGCCAGCAGCGGCAGTACTTC. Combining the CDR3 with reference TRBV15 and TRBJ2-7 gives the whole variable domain DAMVIQNPRYQVTQFGKPVTLSCSQTLNHNVMYWYQQKSSQAPKLLFHYYDKDFNNEADTPDNFQSRRPNTSFCFLDIRSPGLGDTAMYLCATSGDTRQQRQYFGPGTRLTVT.

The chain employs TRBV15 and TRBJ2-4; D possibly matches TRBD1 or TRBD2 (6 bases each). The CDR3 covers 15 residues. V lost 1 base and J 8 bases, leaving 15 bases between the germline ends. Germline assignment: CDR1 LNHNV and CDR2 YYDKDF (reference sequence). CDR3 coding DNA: TGTGCCACCAGCAGAGCGGGGGCTGGGGGAGACATTCAGTACTTC. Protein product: CATSRAGAGGDIQYF. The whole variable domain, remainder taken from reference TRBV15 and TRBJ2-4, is DAMVIQNPRYQVTQFGKPVTLSCSQTLNHNVMYWYQQKSSQAPKLLFHYYDKDFNNEADTPDNFQSRRPNTSFCFLDIRSPGLGDTAMYLCATSRAGAGGDIQYFGAGTRLSVL.

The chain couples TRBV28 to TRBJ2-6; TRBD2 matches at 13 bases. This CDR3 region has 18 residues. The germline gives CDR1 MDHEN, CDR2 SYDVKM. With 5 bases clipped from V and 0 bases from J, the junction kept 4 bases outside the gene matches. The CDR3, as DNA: TGTGCCAGCAGTAGACTAGCGGGGGGATTCTCTGGGGCCAACGTCCTGACTTTC. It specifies CASSRLAGGFSGANVLTF.

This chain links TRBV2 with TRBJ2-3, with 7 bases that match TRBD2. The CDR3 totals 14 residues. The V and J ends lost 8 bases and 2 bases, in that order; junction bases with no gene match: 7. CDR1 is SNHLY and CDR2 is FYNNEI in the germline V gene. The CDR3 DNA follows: TGTGCCAGCGCGGGCGGGGGTCCCACAGATACGCAGTATTTT. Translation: CASAGGGPTDTQYF.

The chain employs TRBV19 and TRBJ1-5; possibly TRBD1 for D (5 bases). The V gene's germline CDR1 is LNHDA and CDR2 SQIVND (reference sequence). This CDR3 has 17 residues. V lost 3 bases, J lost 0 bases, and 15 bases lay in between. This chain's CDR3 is CASSMGVVTHSNQPQHF. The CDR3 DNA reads TGTGCCAGTAGTATGGGGGTTGTGACACATAGCAATCAGCCCCAGCATTTT.

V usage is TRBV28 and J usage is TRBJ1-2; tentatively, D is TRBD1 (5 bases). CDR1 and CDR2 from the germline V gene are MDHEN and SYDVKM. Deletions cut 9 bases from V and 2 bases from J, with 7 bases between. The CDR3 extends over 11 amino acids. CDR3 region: CASGQNYGYTF. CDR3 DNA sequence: TGTGCCAGTGGACAAAACTATGGCTACACCTTC.

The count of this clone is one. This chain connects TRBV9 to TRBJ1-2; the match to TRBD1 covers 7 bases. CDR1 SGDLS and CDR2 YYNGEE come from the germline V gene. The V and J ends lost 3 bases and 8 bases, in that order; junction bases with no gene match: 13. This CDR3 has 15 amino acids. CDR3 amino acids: CASSAESRGRVGYTF. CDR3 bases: TGTGCCAGCAGCGCCGAGTCGAGGGGGCGCGTGGGCTACACCTTC.

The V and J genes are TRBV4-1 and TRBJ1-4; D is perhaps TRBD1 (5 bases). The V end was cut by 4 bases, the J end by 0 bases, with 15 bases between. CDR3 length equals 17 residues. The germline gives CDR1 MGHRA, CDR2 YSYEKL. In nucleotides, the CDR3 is TGCGCCAGCAGCCCCTCAGGGAACGGGGCAACTAATGAAAAACTGTTTTTT. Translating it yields CASSPSGNGATNEKLFF.

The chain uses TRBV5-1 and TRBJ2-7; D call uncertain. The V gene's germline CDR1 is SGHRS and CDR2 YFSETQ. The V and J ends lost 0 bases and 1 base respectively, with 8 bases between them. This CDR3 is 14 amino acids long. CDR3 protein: CASSLVADSYEQYF. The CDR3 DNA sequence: TGCGCCAGCAGCTTGGTGGCAGATTCCTACGAGCAGTACTTC. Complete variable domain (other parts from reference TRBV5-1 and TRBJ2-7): KAGVTQTPRYLIKTRGQQVTLSCSPISGHRSVSWYQQTPGQGLQFLFEYFSETQRNKGNFPGRFSGRQFSNSRSEMNVSTLELGDSALYLCASSLVADSYEQYFGPGTRLTVT.

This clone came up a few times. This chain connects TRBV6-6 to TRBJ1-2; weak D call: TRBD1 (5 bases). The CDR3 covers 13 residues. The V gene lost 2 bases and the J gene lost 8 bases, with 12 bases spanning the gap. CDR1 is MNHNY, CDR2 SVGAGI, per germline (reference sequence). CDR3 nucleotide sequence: TGTGCCAGCAGTTACGGGGGGAGTGGGGGCTACACCTTC. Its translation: CASSYGGSGGYTF.

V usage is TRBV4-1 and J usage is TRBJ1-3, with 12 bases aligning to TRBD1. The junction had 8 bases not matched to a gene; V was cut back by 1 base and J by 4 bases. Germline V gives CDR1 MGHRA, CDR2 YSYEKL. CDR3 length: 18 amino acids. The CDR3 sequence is CASSQVAGQGALGNTIYF. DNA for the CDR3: TGCGCCAGCAGCCAAGTCGCGGGACAGGGGGCGCTGGGAAACACCATATATTTT.

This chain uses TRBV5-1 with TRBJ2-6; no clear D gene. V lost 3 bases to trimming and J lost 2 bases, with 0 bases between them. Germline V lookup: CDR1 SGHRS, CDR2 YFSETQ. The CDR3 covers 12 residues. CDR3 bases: TGCGCCAGCAGCTCTGGGGCCAACGTCCTGACTTTC. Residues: CASSSGANVLTF.

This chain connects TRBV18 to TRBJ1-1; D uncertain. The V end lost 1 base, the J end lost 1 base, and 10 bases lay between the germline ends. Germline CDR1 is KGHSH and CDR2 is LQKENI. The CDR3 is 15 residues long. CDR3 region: CASSPRAGRNTEAFF. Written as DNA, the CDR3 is TGTGCCAGCTCACCACGCGCGGGCCGGAACACTGAAGCTTTCTTT. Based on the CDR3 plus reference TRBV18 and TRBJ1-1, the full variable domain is NAGVMQNPRHLVRRRGQEARLRCSPMKGHSHVYWYRQLPEEGLKFMVYLQKENIIDESGMPKERFSAEFPKEGPSILRIQQVVRGDSAAYFCASSPRAGRNTEAFFGQGTRLTVV.